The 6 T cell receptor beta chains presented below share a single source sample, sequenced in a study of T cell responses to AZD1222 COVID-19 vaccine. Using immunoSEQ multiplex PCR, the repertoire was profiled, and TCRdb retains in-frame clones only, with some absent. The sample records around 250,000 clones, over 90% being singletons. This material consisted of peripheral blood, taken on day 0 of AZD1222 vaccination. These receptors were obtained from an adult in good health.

The CDR3 coding sequence is TGTGCCAGCAGTGAAGCAGGGTTGAACACTGAAGCTTTCTTT. It encodes CASSEAGLNTEAFF. The chain recombines TRBV6-1 with TRBJ1-1, with D unresolved. Germline values: CDR1 MNHNS, CDR2 SASEGT. V was pared by 0 bases and J by 0 bases, with 5 bases between. There are 14 residues in the CDR3.

The CDR3 DNA follows: TGTGCCAGCACCCGCGCGGACTCTGGAAACACCATATATTTT. Translated: CASTRADSGNTIYF. The J gene is TRBJ1-3, the V gene TRBV2; D is uncertain. The V gene's germline CDR1 is SNHLY and CDR2 FYNNEI. The CDR3 loop spans 14 amino acids. V was shortened by 7 bases and J by 0 bases, with 10 bases between the two germline ends.

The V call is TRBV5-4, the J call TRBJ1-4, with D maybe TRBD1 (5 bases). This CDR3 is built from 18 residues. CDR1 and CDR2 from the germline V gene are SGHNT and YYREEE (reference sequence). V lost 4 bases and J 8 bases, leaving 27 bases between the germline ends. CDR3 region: CASSPGGSQGRSGEKLFF. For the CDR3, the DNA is TGTGCCAGCAGCCCCGGGGGATCGCAGGGACGATCGGGGGAAAAACTGTTTTTT.

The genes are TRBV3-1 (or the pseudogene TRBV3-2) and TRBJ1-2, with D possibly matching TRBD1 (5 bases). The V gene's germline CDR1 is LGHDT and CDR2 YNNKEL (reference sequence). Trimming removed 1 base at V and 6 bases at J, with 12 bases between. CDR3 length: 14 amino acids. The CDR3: CASSQGGVVHGYTF. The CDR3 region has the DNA TGTGCCAGCAGCCAAGGGGGGGTAGTGCATGGCTACACCTTC.

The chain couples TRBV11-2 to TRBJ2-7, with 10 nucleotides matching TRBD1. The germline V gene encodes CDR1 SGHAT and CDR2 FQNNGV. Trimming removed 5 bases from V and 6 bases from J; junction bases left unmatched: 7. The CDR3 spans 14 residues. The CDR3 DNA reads TGTGCCAGCAGCCAAACCGGGACAGGGGCCGAGCAGTACTTC. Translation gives CASSQTGTGAEQYF.

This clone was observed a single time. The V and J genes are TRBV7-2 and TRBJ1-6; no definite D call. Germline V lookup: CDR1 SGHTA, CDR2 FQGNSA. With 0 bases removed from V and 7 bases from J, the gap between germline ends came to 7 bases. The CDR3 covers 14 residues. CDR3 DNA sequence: TGTGCCAGCAGCTTAGCGCGGCGGAATTCACCCCTCCACTTT. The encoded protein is CASSLARRNSPLHF.